Described below is a single TCR beta chain sequence and its context. The antigen it recognizes is unknown. Nothing much larger sits one base from this clone, and base qualities are not available. The record originates from a study of blood T cell repertoires in COVID-19 (dated by TCRdb to the early 2020s). With regard to the full study: Samples from collaborators originated in the United States, Italy and Spain and spanned both the acute and convalescent phases of COVID-19. Sample metadata almost always included a de-identified subject ID, COVID-19 status, age in years and sex. The dataset comprised deeply sampled blood TCRbeta repertoires from subjects exposed to, actively infected with, or recovered from COVID-19. HLA class I and class II types, where available, came from metadata supplied by the sample provider rather than from assay-based typing. The material from the prospective study consisted of cDNA or gDNA derived from T cells, B-cell-depleted T cells, or PBMCs. The repertoires were released in a freely available public database intended as a resource for research on the immune response to SARS-CoV-2. The samples were drawn from the first 160 participants of the ongoing ImmuneRACE study and from 1,254 subjects provided by 6 global collaborators.

Participants in the prospective study were enrolled through a virtual design, were aged about 18 to 100 years, and lived in about two dozen United States geographic areas. To assign participants to cohorts, the prospective study relied on clinical history that participants themselves reported in a screening survey and a study questionnaire. Recovered participants in ImmuneRACE Cohort 3 were defined by two consecutive negative NP/OP PCR tests, clearance by a healthcare professional, or resolution of symptoms. Each participant in the prospective study had whole blood, serum and a nasopharyngeal or oropharyngeal swab collected by mobile phlebotomists. Participants in the prospective study had the option to provide additional blood draws and questionnaires over a 2-month period. Before DNA extraction, blood samples from the prospective study were shipped at room temperature or frozen. TCRbeta CDR3 regions were amplified from genomic DNA using the immunoSEQ Assay, a bias-controlled multiplex PCR. The source study handled its data this way. Within the assay, amplification of reference gene primers was used to estimate how many nucleated cells each sample contained. Sequence reads were collapsed and filtered to measure the absolute abundance of every unique TCRbeta CDR3 rearrangement. For each sample, productive Simpson clonality was calculated as the square root of Simpson's diversity index over productive rearrangements. TCRdb obtained this table from immuneACCESS and retained in-frame rearrangements with V and J assigned. These tables miss some clones; where compared with another copy, unresolved V genes account for less than half of the shortfall, and the remainder is unexplained. The V and J calls and the clone size are those of that table, but D and trimming were determined from the DNA. This sample comprises 450,000 to 500,000 clones, around nine tenths of them detected only once. 8% to 9.5% of the sample belongs to the ten largest clones.

The CDR3 starts with the cysteine, ends with the phenylalanine, and has 14 residues. Of all the DNA, just the CDR3 is kept, 42 bases in frame from base 1. Trimmed from V: 5 bases; trimmed from J: 4 bases; junction bases lacking a gene match: 5. In the germline V gene, CDR1 corresponds to SGHRS and CDR2 to YFSETQ. Broader findings and caveats from the paper: How much clinical and demographic metadata was included differed by source and by participant, and the metadata was provided uncurated.

Sequencing was carried out using PBMCs or T cells enriched from blood (not recorded which). The sequence was collected from a woman aged 60-75 years who had recovered from COVID-19. The receptor chain draws on TRBV5-1 and TRBJ2-1; 8 central nucleotides agree with TRBD2. Here is the DNA: TGCGCCAGCAGTACCGGGGGGGCTTACAATGAGCAGTTCTTC. It encodes CASSTGGAYNEQFF.